These 25 T cell receptor beta chains originate from one sample sequenced in a study of cytomegalovirus exposure and HLA in healthy donors. PCR involved 60 Vbeta and 13 Jbeta primers. The protocol was immunoSEQ multiplex PCR, while the TCRdb copy is restricted to in-frame clones and leaves out a portion. The profile shows 150,000 or so clones, 81% of them singletons. Sequences were obtained from PBMCs. These receptors were obtained from a man over 45 in good health and CMV-seropositive.

This chain joins TRBV27 and TRBJ2-5; TRBD2 matches 7 bases. V shed 5 bases and J 2 bases; nucleotides not matched to a gene: 8. The CDR3 is 15 residues long. Germline lookup yields CDR1 MNHEY and CDR2 SMNVEV (reference sequence). The CDR3 loop reads CASSGSGYRQETQYF. CDR3 nucleotides: TGTGCCAGCAGTGGTAGCGGGTATCGACAAGAGACCCAGTACTTC.

V and J are TRBV7-9 and TRBJ1-2; D not certain. V shed 1 base and J shed 3 bases, with 15 bases lying between them. This CDR3 is built from 16 residues. Looked up from germline, CDR1 is SEHNR and CDR2 is FQNEAQ (reference sequence). The CDR3 loop reads CASSLGLGREDYGYTF. The CDR3 DNA sequence: TGTGCCAGCAGCTTAGGCCTCGGGAGAGAGGACTATGGCTACACCTTC.

The V and J genes are TRBV11-2 and TRBJ2-7; 9 nucleotides align to TRBD1. The germline gives CDR1 SGHAT, CDR2 FQNNGV. The CDR3 covers 14 residues. The trim removed 1 base at V and 4 bases at J, leaving 2 bases unmatched. The CDR3 here is CASSLGTGVYEQYF. CDR3 DNA sequence: TGTGCCAGCAGCTTAGGGACAGGGGTATACGAGCAGTACTTC.

The V and J genes are TRBV11-2 and TRBJ2-7, with 13 nucleotides matching TRBD2. This CDR3 is 17 amino acids long. Germline V CDR1 and CDR2: SGHAT, FQNNGV. Trimming cost V 6 bases and J 4 bases; bases outside gene matches: 12. DNA of the CDR3: TGTGCCAGCAGAGGACGGACTAGCGGGAGATTTTTGTACGAGCAGTACTTC. It specifies CASRGRTSGRFLYEQYF.

This sequence joins TRBV5-4 and TRBJ2-1, with TRBD2 identical over 10 bases. The CDR3 contains 16 residues. The V gene end was trimmed by 4 bases and the J gene end by 4 bases; junction bases not matched to a gene: 8. Germline CDR1 and CDR2: SGHNT and YYREEE (reference sequence). The DNA of the CDR3 is TGTGCCAGCAGCGGAATGGTAGCGGGGGGATACAATGAGCAGTTCTTC. Protein product: CASSGMVAGGYNEQFF. Full variable domain (outside the CDR3, taken from reference TRBV5-4 and TRBJ2-1): ETGVTQSPTHLIKTRGQQVTLRCSSQSGHNTVSWYQQALGQGPQFIFQYYREEENGRGNFPPRFSGLQFPNYSSELNVNALELDDSALYLCASSGMVAGGYNEQFFGPGTRLTVL.

The V gene is TRBV19, the J gene TRBJ1-6, with TRBD1 matching over 7 bases. Trimming at V came to 6 bases and at J to 10 bases, leaving 6 bases not matched to a gene. Germline lookup yields CDR1 LNHDA and CDR2 SQIVND (reference sequence). CDR3 size: 13 residues. The CDR3 protein is CASSRDRNSPLHF. The CDR3, as DNA: TGTGCCAGTAGCCGGGACAGAAACTCACCCCTCCACTTT.

V usage is TRBV7-6 and J usage is TRBJ2-3; D not certain. This CDR3 contains 12 residues. V was pared by 5 bases and J by 3 bases, with 6 bases between. Germline-derived CDR1 and CDR2 are SGHVS and FNYEAQ. The DNA for the CDR3 is TGTGCCAGCAGCCCCGAGACAGATACGCAGTATTTT. This encodes CASSPETDTQYF.

The J gene is TRBJ2-1, the V gene TRBV18, with D perhaps TRBD1 (6 bases). The germline V and J ends were trimmed by 8 bases and 5 bases, with 16 bases remaining between them. The CDR3 contains 14 residues. The germline V gene has CDR1 KGHSH and CDR2 LQKENI. The CDR3, as DNA: TGTGCCAGCGCCCTAGAAAGGGGGAACAATGAGCAGTTCTTC. Protein product: CASALERGNNEQFF.

The chain carries TRBV9 and TRBJ1-6; D might be TRBD1 (5 bases). V was trimmed by 0 bases and J by 7 bases, leaving 11 bases between them. This CDR3 is built from 15 residues. CDR1 and CDR2 (germline): SGDLS, YYNGEE. DNA of the CDR3: TGTGCCAGCAGCGTAGAGGCAGGGAGGAATTCACCCCTCCACTTT. Protein: CASSVEAGRNSPLHF.

V and J are TRBV28 and TRBJ1-2, with 10 bases fitting TRBD1. After removal of 8 bases from V and 2 bases from J, the junction contained 5 bases not matched to a gene. The CDR3 has 14 residues. CDR1 is MDHEN, CDR2 SYDVKM, per germline. This chain's CDR3 is CASEVGQGNYGYTF. The CDR3 bases are TGTGCCAGCGAAGTGGGACAGGGGAACTATGGCTACACCTTC.

V and J are TRBV5-6 and TRBJ2-5, with D perhaps TRBD1 (5 bases). From germline, CDR1 is SGHDT and CDR2 YYEEEE. The CDR3 is made up of 14 amino acids. V lost 1 base to trimming and J lost 1 base, with 8 bases between them. The chain's CDR3 is CASSLQGAQETQYF. CDR3 sequence (DNA): TGTGCCAGCAGCTTGCAAGGGGCCCAAGAGACCCAGTACTTC. Looking up the rest from reference TRBV5-6 and TRBJ2-5 gives the full variable domain: DAGVTQSPTHLIKTRGQQVTLRCSPKSGHDTVSWYQQALGQGPQFIFQYYEEEERQRGNFPDRFSGHQFPNYSSELNVNALLLGDSALYLCASSLQGAQETQYFGPGTRLLVL.

This clone was seen just once. V and J are TRBV29-1 and TRBJ1-2; 9 positions match TRBD1. Losses at the gene ends were 4 bases for V and 8 bases for J; bases not matched to a gene: 5. Looked up from germline, CDR1 is SQVTM and CDR2 is ANQGSEA. This CDR3 has 12 residues. The CDR3 region has the DNA TGCAGCGTTGGGTTTACAGGGGGCGGCTACACCTTC. As protein: CSVGFTGGGYTF.

V is TRBV15 and J is TRBJ1-4; D is undetermined. The CDR3 loop spans 12 amino acids. V was trimmed by 0 bases and J by 8 bases, leaving 4 bases between them. Germline-derived CDR1 and CDR2 are LNHNV and YYDKDF (reference sequence). CDR3 sequence reads: CATSRDGEKLFF. The DNA for the CDR3 is TGTGCCACCAGCAGAGATGGCGAAAAACTGTTTTTT.

The chain is built from TRBV19 and TRBJ2-7; 12 positions agree with TRBD1. The germline CDR1 and CDR2 sequences are LNHDA and SQIVND (reference sequence). The CDR3 covers 16 residues. The trim removed 10 bases at V and 5 bases at J, leaving 15 bases unmatched. The CDR3 loop reads CATNGGGDRGLNEQYF. CDR3 nucleotides: TGTGCCACCAATGGAGGGGGGGACAGGGGGCTCAACGAGCAGTACTTC.

V gene TRBV9 combines with J gene TRBJ2-1, with D hard to call. CDR3 length: 16 residues. Germline values: CDR1 SGDLS, CDR2 YYNGEE. V lost 3 bases, J lost 0 bases, and 13 bases lay in between. The CDR3 is CASSATPRSSYNEQFF. The CDR3 DNA sequence: TGTGCCAGCAGCGCCACCCCGAGGAGCTCCTACAATGAGCAGTTCTTC.

The chain couples TRBV5-4 to TRBJ1-6; 7 bases map to TRBD1. The CDR3 spans 16 residues. V shed 1 base, J shed 7 bases, and the junction held 8 bases outside the gene matches. The germline CDR1 and CDR2 sequences are SGHNT and YYREEE (reference sequence). CDR3 nucleotides: TGTGCCAGCAGCTTGCAGGGGGATCTTCGGAATTCACCCCTCCACTTT. It translates to CASSLQGDLRNSPLHF.

This clone was picked up one time. The J gene is TRBJ1-5, the V gene TRBV18; maybe TRBD1 (5 bases). The V gene lost 2 bases and the J gene lost 5 bases, with 7 bases spanning the gap. CDR1 is KGHSH, CDR2 LQKENI, per germline. This CDR3 spans 13 amino acids. The chain's CDR3 is CASSPETDQPQHF. The CDR3 nucleotides are TGTGCCAGCTCACCAGAGACAGATCAGCCCCAGCATTTT. Drawing the rest from reference TRBV18 and TRBJ1-5, the complete variable domain is NAGVMQNPRHLVRRRGQEARLRCSPMKGHSHVYWYRQLPEEGLKFMVYLQKENIIDESGMPKERFSAEFPKEGPSILRIQQVVRGDSAAYFCASSPETDQPQHFGDGTRLSIL.

The chain recombines TRBV28 with TRBJ2-2; 7 bases are a match to TRBD1. The CDR3 loop spans 13 amino acids. With 10 bases clipped from V and 0 bases from J, the junction kept 2 bases outside the gene matches. Germline V gene lookup returns CDR1 MDHEN and CDR2 SYDVKM. This CDR3 reads CATGQPNTGELFF. The DNA of the CDR3 is TGTGCCACGGGACAGCCGAACACCGGGGAGCTGTTTTTT. Using reference TRBV28 and TRBJ2-2 for the parts outside the CDR3, the full variable domain is DVKVTQSSRYLVKRTGEKVFLECVQDMDHENMFWYRQDPGLGLRLIYFSYDVKMKEKGDIPEGYSVSREKKERFSLILESASTNQTSMYLCATGQPNTGELFFGEGSRLTVL.

With respect to this clone: One junction end disagrees with the germline gene, perhaps due to a read error. Additional DNA sequences in this sample encode the identical CDR3. The gene calls are TRBV11-2 and TRBJ1-2; 7 bases match TRBD1. Per the germline V gene, CDR1 is SGHAT and CDR2 is FQNNGV. The CDR3 is made up of 14 amino acids. CDR3 sequence (DNA): TGCGCCAGCAGCTCCCAGGGGGAGAAGTATGGCTACACCTTC. Amino acids: CASSSQGEKYGYTF. The full variable domain, its missing parts supplied by reference TRBV11-2 and TRBJ1-2, is EAGVAQSPRYKIIEKRQSVAFWCNPISGHATLYWYQQILGQGPKLLIQFQNNGVVDDSQLPKDRFSAERLKGVDSTLKIQPAKLEDSAVYLCASSSQGEKYGYTFGSGTRLTVV.

This chain uses TRBV27 with TRBJ1-2; 7 bases are shared with TRBD1. CDR1 MNHEY and CDR2 SMNVEV come from the germline V gene (reference sequence). This CDR3 region has 15 residues. J gave up 6 bases and V 4 bases, and 11 bases lay outside the gene matches. CDR3 sequence reads: CASSSDRIMVNGYTF. In DNA, the CDR3 is TGTGCCAGCAGTTCGGACAGGATTATGGTGAATGGCTACACCTTC.

A remark on this clone: This CDR3 is also generated by other DNA sequences in the sample. The chain recombines TRBV18 with TRBJ1-2; tentatively, D is TRBD1 (5 bases). The CDR3 covers 13 residues. Germline CDR1 is KGHSH and CDR2 is LQKENI. V lost 0 bases, J lost 8 bases, and 10 bases lay in between. The chain's CDR3 is CASSPPGGYGYTF. The CDR3, as DNA: TGTGCCAGCTCACCACCCGGGGGGTACGGCTACACCTTC.

V gene TRBV9 combines with J gene TRBJ1-1, with TRBD1 matching 11 bases. The CDR3 spans 15 residues. V lost 4 bases and J lost 4; bases outside the gene matches: 6. Germline lookup yields CDR1 SGDLS and CDR2 YYNGEE. CDR3 nucleotide sequence: TGTGCCAGCAGCCCCGGACAGGGGGCTGTCACTGAAGCTTTCTTT. Translation: CASSPGQGAVTEAFF. Variable domain in full (rest from reference TRBV9 and TRBJ1-1): DSGVTQTPKHLITATGQRVTLRCSPRSGDLSVYWYQQSLDQGLQFLIQYYNGEERAKGNILERFSAQQFPDLHSELNLSSLELGDSALYFCASSPGQGAVTEAFFGQGTRLTVV.

The chain carries TRBV7-2 and TRBJ2-7, with D unresolved. Trimming took off 5 bases at V and 3 bases at J, with 23 bases between the two ends. This CDR3 spans 17 amino acids. The germline gives CDR1 SGHTA, CDR2 FQGNSA. CDR3 nucleotides: TGTGCCAGCAGCCCCACCGGATCTCGCGGCTCTTTCTACGAGCAGTACTTC. Its protein is CASSPTGSRGSFYEQYF.

This clone was observed a few times. The genes are TRBV4-1 and TRBJ1-2, with 7 bases aligning to TRBD1. V was pared by 1 base and J by 4 bases, with 6 bases of the junction left unmatched. Germline assignment: CDR1 MGHRA and CDR2 YSYEKL. This CDR3 has 15 amino acids. In DNA, the CDR3 is TGCGCCAGCAGCCAAGGAGAACAGGGGATCTATGGCTACACCTTC. Amino acid sequence: CASSQGEQGIYGYTF.

Concerning this clone: The same CDR3 is also encoded by other DNA sequences in this sample. This rearrangement joins TRBV6-5 to TRBJ2-7; 9 positions agree with TRBD1. Germline CDR1 is MNHEY and CDR2 is SVGAGI. V was pared by 2 bases and J by 5 bases, with 7 bases of the junction left unmatched. The CDR3 has 15 amino acids. The CDR3 sequence: CASSYRGQGRDEQYF. The CDR3 DNA follows: TGTGCCAGCAGTTACCGGGGACAGGGTAGAGACGAGCAGTACTTC.